The rows below give T cell receptor beta chains drawn from one sample of a study of molecular identifiers for immune sequencing clone quantification. In TCRdb, the PCR reads were re-called with MiXCR into one record per CDR3 protein. The sample carries hundreds of thousands of distinct CDR3 sequences, roughly 23% recorded once. Sequenced input: naive CD8+ T cells from blood, with Jurkat cell RNA spiked in. Source of these receptors: a human donor in good health. Some libraries in this study had Jurkat cell RNA spiked in. CDR3s include the opening cysteine and the closing phenylalanine or tryptophan. The D gene is left open where the match is weak. Clone size is given for some rows only: seen once, a few or many times, or a class if the clone is expanded.

D	size	V	J	DNA	CDR3
NA	many	TRBV12-3/TRBV12-4	TRBJ1-5	TGTGCCAGCAGTGGATGGGGGGGGGCTGATCAGCCCCAGCATTTT	CASSGWGGADQPQHF
NA	many	TRBV29-1	TRBJ2-1	TGCAGCGTTGAAGATCCTTCCAGGGCCGTCTACAATGAGCAGTTCTTC	CSVEDPSRAVYNEQFF
NA	many	TRBV7-9	TRBJ1-5	TGTGCCAGCAGCTCGACAGGCCCGAATCAGCCCCAGCATTTT	CASSSTGPNQPQHF
TRBD2	many	TRBV9	TRBJ2-3	TGTGCCAGCAGCGTTAGCGGGGGGACAGATACGCAGTATTTT	CASSVSGGTDTQYF
NA	NA	TRBV7-8	TRBJ2-3	TGTGCCAGCAGCCCCTGGGCAGGTAGCACAGATACGCAGTATTTT	CASSPWAGSTDTQYF
NA	NA	TRBV4-1	TRBJ2-7	TGCGCCAGCAGCCACCCCTACGAGCAGTACTTC	CASSHPYEQYF
NA	few	TRBV30	TRBJ1-1	TGTGCCTGGAGGCGAAGGGGGAACACTGAAGCTTTCTTT	CAWRRRGNTEAFF
TRBD2	NA	TRBV4-3	TRBJ2-1	TGCGCCAGCAGCCAAGTAGCGGGAGTGAACAATGAGCAGTTCTTC	CASSQVAGVNNEQFF
NA	NA	TRBV4-3	TRBJ1-4	TGCGCCAGCAGCCAAGAGATCTGGATTTCAACTAATGAAAAACTGTTTTTT	CASSQEIWISTNEKLFF
NA	NA	TRBV20-1	TRBJ1-1	TGCAGTGCCCGCAGGCAAAACACTGAAGCTTTCTTT	CSARRQNTEAFF
NA	many	TRBV6-2/TRBV6-3	TRBJ1-1	TGTGCCAGCAGTGCCCTACAGGGAGGTACTGAAGCTTTCTTT	CASSALQGGTEAFF
NA	NA	TRBV7-2	TRBJ1-5	TGTGCCAGCAGCTTAGCCCATGGGGCCCACCAGCCCCAGCAATTT	CASSLAHGAHQPQQF
NA	many	TRBV5-1	TRBJ1-1	TGCGCCAGCAGCTTGGTTTTTTACAGAACGGGAGCTTTCTTT	CASSLVFYRTGAFF
TRBD2	many	TRBV13	TRBJ2-2	TGTGCCAGCAGCCTTAGCGGGACGAACACCGGGGAGCTGTTTTTT	CASSLSGTNTGELFF
NA	many	TRBV29-1	TRBJ2-3	TGCAGCGTTGTACTCACTAGAAAGGAGACAGATACGCAGTATTTT	CSVVLTRKETDTQYF
NA	many	TRBV6-1	TRBJ1-2	TGTGCCAGCAGTGAAGAGTGGCACTATGGCTACACCTTC	CASSEEWHYGYTF
NA	NA	TRBV4-1	TRBJ2-7	TGCGCCAGCGGCCAAGCTCCGGGGACGTTCTCCTACGAGCAGTACTTC	CASGQAPGTFSYEQYF
TRBD1	NA	TRBV9	TRBJ2-7	TGTGCCAGCAGCGGAATCACAGGGGGGATGCAGTACTTC	CASSGITGGMQYF
TRBD2	many	TRBV9	TRBJ2-3	TGTGCCAGCAGCGTTTTGCTAGCGGGGGGTTCAGATACGCAGTATTTT	CASSVLLAGGSDTQYF
NA	many	TRBV7-6	TRBJ2-6	TGTGCCAGCAGCACTCCTGGCAGGGCAATACTTTCTGGGGCCAACGTCCTGACTTTC	CASSTPGRAILSGANVLTF